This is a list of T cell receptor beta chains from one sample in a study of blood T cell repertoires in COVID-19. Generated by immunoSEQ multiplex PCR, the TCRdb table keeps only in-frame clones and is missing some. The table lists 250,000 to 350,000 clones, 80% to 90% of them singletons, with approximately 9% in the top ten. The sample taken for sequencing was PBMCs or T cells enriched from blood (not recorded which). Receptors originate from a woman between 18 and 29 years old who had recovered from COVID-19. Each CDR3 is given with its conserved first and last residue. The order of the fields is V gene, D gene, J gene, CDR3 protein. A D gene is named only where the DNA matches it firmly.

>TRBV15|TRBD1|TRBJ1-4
CATSRDSGTGNEKLFF
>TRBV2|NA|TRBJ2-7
CASSEPYRTNVGYEQYF
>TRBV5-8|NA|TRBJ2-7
CASSFAYEQYF
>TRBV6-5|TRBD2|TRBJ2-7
CASSKLAASYEQYF
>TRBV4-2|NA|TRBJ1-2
CASSPSRGANYGYTF
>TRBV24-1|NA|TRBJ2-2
CATSGEVSNTGELFF
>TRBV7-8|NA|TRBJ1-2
CASSPADNLFYGYTF
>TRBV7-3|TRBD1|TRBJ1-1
CASSLSGGANTEAFF
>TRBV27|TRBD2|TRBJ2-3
CATQGEAGGSTDTQYF
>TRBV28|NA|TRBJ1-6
CASTWGGLGNSPLHF
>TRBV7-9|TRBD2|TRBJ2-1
CASSHPGTSVDEQFF
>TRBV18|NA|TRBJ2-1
CASSPFYVAEGSYNEQFF
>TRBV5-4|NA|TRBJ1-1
CASSYYMNTEAFF
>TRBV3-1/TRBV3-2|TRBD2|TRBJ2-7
CASSHRKRLAGGPVEYF
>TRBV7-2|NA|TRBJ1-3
CASSLARQSGNTIYF
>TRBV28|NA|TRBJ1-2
CASSTRREGRVNYGYTF
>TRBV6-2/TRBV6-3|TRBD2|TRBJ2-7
CASSYLLAGMGEQYF
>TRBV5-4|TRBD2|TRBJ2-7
CASSWGGLDSYEQYF
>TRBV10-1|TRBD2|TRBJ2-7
CASSGLAGFSYEQYF